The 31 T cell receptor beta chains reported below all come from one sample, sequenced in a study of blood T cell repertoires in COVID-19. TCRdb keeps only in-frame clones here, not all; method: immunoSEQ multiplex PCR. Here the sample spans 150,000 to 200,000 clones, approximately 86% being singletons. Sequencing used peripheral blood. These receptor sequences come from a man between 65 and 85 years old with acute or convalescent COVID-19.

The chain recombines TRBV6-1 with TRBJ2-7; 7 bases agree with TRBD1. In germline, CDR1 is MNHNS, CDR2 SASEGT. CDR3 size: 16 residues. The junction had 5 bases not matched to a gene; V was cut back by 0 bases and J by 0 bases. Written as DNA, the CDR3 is TGTGCCAGCAGTGAAGCAAGACAGGGCTACTCCTACGAGCAGTACTTC. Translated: CASSEARQGYSYEQYF.

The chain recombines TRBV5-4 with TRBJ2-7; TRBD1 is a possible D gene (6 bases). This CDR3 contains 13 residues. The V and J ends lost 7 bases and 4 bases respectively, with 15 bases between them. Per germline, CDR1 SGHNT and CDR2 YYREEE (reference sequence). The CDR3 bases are TGTGCCAGCGGCCCGAGGACAGCTTACGAGCAGTACTTC. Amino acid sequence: CASGPRTAYEQYF.

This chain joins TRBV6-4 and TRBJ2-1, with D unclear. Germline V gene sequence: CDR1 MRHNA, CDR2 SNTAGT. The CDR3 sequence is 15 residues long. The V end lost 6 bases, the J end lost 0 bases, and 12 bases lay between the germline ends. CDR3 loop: CASSATSVSYNEQFF. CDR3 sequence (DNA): TGTGCCAGCAGCGCTACGAGTGTCTCCTACAATGAGCAGTTCTTC.

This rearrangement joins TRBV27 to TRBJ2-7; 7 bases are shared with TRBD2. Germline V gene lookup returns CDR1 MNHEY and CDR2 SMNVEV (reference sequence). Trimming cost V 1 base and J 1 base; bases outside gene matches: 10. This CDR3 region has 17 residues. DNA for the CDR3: TGTGCCAGCAGTTTATGGGGGGGGACTTACACTTCCTACGAGCAGTACTTC. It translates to CASSLWGGTYTSYEQYF.

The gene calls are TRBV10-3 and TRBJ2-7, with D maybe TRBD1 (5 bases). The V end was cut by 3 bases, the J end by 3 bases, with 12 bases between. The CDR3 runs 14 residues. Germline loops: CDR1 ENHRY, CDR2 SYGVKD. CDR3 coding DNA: TGTGCCATCAGTGAAATAGGGCAGGGCTACGAGCAGTACTTC. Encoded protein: CAISEIGQGYEQYF.

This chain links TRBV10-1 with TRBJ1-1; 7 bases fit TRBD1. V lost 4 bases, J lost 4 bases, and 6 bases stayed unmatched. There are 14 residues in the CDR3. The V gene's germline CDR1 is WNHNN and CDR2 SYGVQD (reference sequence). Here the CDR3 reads CASSVYRGGTEAFF. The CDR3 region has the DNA TGCGCCAGCAGTGTCTACAGGGGAGGCACTGAAGCTTTCTTT.

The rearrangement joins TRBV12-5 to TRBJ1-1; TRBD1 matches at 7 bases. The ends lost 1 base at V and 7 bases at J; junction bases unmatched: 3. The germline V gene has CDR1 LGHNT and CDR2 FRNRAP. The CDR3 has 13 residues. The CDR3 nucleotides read TGTGCTAGTGGTTTGGGTCACAGGGGTGAAGCTTTCTTT. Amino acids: CASGLGHRGEAFF.

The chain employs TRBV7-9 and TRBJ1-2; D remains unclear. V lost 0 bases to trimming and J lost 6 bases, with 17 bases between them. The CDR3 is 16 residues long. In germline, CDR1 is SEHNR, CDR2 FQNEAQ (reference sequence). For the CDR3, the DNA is TGTGCCAGCAGCTTAGCATCGGGAAGGACGAGCCATGGCTACACCTTC. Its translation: CASSLASGRTSHGYTF.

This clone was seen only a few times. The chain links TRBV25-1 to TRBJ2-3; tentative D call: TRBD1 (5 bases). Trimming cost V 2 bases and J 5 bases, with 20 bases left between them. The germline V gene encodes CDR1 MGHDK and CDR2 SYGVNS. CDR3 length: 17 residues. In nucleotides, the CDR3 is TGTGCCAGCAGTGAAGGAAGGGGCGCAGGGCTTGTAGATACGCAGTATTTT. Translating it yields CASSEGRGAGLVDTQYF.

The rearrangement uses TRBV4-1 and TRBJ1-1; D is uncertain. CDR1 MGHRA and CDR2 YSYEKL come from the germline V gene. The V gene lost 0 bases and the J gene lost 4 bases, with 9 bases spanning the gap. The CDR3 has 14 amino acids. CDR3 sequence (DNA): TGCGCCAGCAGCCAAGATTCGGGGAGCACTGAAGCTTTCTTT. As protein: CASSQDSGSTEAFF.

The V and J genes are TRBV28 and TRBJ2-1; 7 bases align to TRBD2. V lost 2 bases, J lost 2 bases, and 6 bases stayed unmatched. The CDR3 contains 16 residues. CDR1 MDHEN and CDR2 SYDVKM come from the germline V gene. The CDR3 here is CASSLAASGAYNEQFF. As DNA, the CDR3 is TGTGCCAGCAGTTTAGCCGCTAGCGGAGCCTACAATGAGCAGTTCTTC.

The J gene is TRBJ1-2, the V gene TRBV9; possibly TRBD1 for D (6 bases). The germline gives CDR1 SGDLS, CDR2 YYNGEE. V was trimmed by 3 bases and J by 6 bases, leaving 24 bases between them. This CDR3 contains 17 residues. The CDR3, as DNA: TGTGCCAGCAGCGAACGAAAGCAGGGGATGGCCTTCAATGGCTACACCTTC. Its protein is CASSERKQGMAFNGYTF.

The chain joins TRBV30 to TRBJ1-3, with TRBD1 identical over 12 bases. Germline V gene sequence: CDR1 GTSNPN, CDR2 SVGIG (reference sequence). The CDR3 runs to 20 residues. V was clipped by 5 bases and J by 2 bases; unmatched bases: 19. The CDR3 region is CAWFPPNFGTGGFPGNTIYF. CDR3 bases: TGTGCCTGGTTCCCTCCAAATTTCGGGACAGGGGGCTTCCCTGGAAACACCATATATTTT.

The CDR3 loop is CASSQGGGIEGEKLFF. The CDR3 bases are TGTGCCAGCAGCCAAGGGGGGGGGATTGAAGGCGAAAAACTGTTTTTT. The rearrangement joins TRBV3-1 (or the pseudogene TRBV3-2) to TRBJ1-4, with a weak D call TRBD1 (5 bases). V lost 1 base and J lost 8, with 17 bases in between. Germline V gives CDR1 LGHDT, CDR2 YNNKEL (reference sequence). The length of the CDR3 is 16 residues.

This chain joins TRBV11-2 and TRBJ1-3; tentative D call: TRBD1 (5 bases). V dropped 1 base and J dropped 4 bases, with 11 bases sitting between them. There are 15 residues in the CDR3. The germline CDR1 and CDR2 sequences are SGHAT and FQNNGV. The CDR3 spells CASSLVTAGGNTIYF. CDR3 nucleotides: TGTGCCAGCAGCTTAGTGACAGCGGGAGGAAACACCATATATTTT.

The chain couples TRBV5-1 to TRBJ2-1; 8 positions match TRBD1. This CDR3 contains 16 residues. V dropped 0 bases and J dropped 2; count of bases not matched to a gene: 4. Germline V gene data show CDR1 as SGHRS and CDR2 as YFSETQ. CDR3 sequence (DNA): TGCGCCAGCAGCTTGGTGGGCAGGGGGCCCTACAATGAGCAGTTCTTC. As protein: CASSLVGRGPYNEQFF.

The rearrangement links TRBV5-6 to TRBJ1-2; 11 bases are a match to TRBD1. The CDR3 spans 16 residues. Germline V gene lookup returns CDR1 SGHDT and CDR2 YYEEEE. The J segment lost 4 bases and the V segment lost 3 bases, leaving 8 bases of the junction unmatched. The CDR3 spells CASSSAGQGEVYGYTF. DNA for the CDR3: TGTGCCAGCAGCTCGGCGGGACAGGGGGAAGTCTATGGCTACACCTTC. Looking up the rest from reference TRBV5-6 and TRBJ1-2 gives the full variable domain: DAGVTQSPTHLIKTRGQQVTLRCSPKSGHDTVSWYQQALGQGPQFIFQYYEEEERQRGNFPDRFSGHQFPNYSSELNVNALLLGDSALYLCASSSAGQGEVYGYTFGSGTRLTVV.

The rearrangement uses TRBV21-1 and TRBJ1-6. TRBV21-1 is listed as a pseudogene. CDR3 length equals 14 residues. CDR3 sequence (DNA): TGTGCCAGCAGCAAAGGACTTACCAATTCACCCCTCCACTTT. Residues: CASSKGLTNSPLHF.

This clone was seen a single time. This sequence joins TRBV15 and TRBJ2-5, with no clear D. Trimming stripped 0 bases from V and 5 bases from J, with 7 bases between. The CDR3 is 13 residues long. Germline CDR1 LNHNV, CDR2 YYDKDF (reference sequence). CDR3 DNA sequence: TGTGCCACCAGCAGAGACCCTCTGGAGACCCAGTACTTC. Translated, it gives CATSRDPLETQYF.

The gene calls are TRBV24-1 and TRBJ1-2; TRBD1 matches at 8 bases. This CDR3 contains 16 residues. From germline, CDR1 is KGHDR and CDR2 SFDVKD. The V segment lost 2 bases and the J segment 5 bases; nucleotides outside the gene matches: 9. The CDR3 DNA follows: TGTGCCACCAGTGATTCTCGACAGGGGTCCTTGTATGGCTACACCTTC. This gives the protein CATSDSRQGSLYGYTF.

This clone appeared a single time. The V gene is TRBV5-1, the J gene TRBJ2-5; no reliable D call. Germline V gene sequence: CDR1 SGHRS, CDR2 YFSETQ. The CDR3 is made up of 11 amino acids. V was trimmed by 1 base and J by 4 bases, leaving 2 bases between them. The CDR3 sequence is CASSLRETQYF. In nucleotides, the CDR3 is TGCGCCAGCAGCTTGCGAGAGACCCAGTACTTC.

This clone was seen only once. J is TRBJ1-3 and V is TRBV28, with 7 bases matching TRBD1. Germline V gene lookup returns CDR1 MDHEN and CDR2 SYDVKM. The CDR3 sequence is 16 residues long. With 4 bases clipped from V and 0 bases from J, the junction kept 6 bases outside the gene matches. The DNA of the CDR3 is TGTGCCAGCAGTTACACAGGGGTACCCTCTGGAAACACCATATATTTT. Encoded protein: CASSYTGVPSGNTIYF.

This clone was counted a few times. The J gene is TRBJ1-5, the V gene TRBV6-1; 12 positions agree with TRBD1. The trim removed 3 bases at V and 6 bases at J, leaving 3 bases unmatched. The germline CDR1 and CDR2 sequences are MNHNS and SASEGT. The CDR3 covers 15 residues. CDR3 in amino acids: CASSEGTGGPQPQHF. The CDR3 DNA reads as TGTGCCAGCAGTGAGGGGACAGGGGGCCCTCAGCCCCAGCATTTT.

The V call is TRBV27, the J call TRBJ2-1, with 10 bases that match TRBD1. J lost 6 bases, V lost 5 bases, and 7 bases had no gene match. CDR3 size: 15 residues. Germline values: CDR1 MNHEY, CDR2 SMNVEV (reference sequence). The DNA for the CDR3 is TGTGCCAGCAGTCCGTGGGACAGGGGTTCCAATGAGCAGTTCTTC. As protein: CASSPWDRGSNEQFF.

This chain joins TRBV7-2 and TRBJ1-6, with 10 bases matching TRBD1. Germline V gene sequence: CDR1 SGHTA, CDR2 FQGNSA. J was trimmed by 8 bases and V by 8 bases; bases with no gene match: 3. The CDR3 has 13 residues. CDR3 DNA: TGTGCCAGCTTCGGGACAGGGGATTCACCCCTCCACTTT. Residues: CASFGTGDSPLHF.

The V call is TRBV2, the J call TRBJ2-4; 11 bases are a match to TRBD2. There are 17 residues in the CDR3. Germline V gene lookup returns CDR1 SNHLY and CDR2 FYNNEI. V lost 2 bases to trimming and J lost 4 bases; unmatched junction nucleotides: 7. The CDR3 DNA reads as TGTGCCAGCAGTGAAAGGGGCGGGACTAGCGGTAAAAACATTCAGTACTTC. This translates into CASSERGGTSGKNIQYF.

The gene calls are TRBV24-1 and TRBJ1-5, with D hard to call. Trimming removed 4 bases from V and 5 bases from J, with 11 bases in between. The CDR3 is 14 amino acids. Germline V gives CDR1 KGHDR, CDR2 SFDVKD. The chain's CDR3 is CATSDTSRDQPQHF. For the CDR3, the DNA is TGTGCCACCAGTGACACCTCGAGGGATCAGCCCCAGCATTTT.

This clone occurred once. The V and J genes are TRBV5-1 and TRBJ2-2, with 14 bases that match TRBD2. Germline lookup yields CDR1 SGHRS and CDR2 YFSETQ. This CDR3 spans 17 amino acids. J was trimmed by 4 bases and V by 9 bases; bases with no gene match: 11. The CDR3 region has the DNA TGCGCCACCCGCGAGACTAGCGGGGGGGTTGGCACCGGGGAGCTGTTTTTT. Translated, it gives CATRETSGGVGTGELFF.

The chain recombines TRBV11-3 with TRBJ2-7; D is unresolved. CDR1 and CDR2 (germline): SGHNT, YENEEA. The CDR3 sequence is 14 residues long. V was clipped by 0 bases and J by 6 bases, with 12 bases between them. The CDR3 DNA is TGTGCCAGCAGCTTAGATCTCTCCTCCGGCGAGCAGTACTTC. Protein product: CASSLDLSSGEQYF.

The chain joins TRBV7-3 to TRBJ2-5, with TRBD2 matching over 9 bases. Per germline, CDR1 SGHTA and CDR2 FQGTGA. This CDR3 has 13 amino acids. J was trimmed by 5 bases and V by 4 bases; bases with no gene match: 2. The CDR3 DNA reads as TGTGCCAGCAGCTCCGGGACTAGCGAGACCCAGTACTTC. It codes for CASSSGTSETQYF.

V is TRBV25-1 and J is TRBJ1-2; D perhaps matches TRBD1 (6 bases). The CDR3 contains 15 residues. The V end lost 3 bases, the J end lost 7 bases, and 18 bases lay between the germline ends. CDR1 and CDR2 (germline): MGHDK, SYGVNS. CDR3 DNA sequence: TGTGCCAGCAGTGATTGGAATGGGGGCGCGGGTGGCTACACCTTC. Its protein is CASSDWNGGAGGYTF.